This T cell receptor beta chain was profiled in a study of Ad26.COV2.S vaccination and SARS-CoV-2 variants. Using immunoSEQ multiplex PCR, the repertoire was profiled, and TCRdb retains in-frame clones only, with some absent. The table records 300,000 to 350,000 clones, 90% of them present only once. Treatment in this sample: about 20 received Ad26.COV2.S at low or high dose, single or two shots; five or six received placebo; per-sample allocation not given. The study sampled participants on day 63 after the first vaccine or placebo injection. From germline, CDR1 is SEHNR and CDR2 FQNEAQ (reference sequence). This CDR3 region has 18 residues. The V segment lost 0 bases and the J segment 3 bases; nucleotides outside the gene matches: 10.

This receptor was taken from a person aged 18-65 years who received the Ad26.COV2.S COVID-19 vaccine or a placebo. The source was peripheral blood, collected in a trial of Ad26.COV2.S vaccine versus placebo. This chain joins TRBV7-9 and TRBJ1-4, with 7 bases aligning to TRBD1. CDR3 sequence: CASSLARPSQGANEKLFF. The CDR3, as DNA: TGTGCCAGCAGCTTAGCGCGCCCAAGCCAGGGGGCTAATGAAAAACTGTTTTTT.